The subject of this entry is one T cell receptor (beta chain). It has no known antigen specificity. No base-level quality is on record; no much larger clone is a single base apart. The data are from a study of HIV-infected patients and healthy controls (dated by TCRdb to 2014 to 2015). V is cut by 6 bases and J by 6 bases, and the space between the germline ends is 21 bases. Looking up the germline V gene (reference sequence) yields CDR1 DFQATT and CDR2 SNEGSKA. From the cysteine through the phenylalanine, the CDR3 covers 15 amino acids. The kept DNA is CDR3 alone, 45 bases in frame from the first base. Library construction relied on 5' RACE. For sequencing, an Illumina MiSeq was employed. TCRdb cleaned the public reads at Q25 with fastp, built clones with MiXCR and kept in-frame beta chains. CDR3 protein sequences are deduplicated, and each keeps its most common genes and DNA. A total of 18,000 or so distinct CDR3 sequences appear in this sample, roughly 18% of them only once. The top ten constitute roughly 31% of the sample.

Recombination joined TRBV20-1 with TRBJ2-1; no D gene call is confident. The origin of this receptor is a human donor in good health. Sequenced material: CD8+ T cells from blood. The CDR3 reads as follows: CSADPYGQARNEQFF. The DNA reads as follows: TGCAGTGCCGATCCGTACGGTCAGGCGCGCAATGAGCAGTTCTTC.